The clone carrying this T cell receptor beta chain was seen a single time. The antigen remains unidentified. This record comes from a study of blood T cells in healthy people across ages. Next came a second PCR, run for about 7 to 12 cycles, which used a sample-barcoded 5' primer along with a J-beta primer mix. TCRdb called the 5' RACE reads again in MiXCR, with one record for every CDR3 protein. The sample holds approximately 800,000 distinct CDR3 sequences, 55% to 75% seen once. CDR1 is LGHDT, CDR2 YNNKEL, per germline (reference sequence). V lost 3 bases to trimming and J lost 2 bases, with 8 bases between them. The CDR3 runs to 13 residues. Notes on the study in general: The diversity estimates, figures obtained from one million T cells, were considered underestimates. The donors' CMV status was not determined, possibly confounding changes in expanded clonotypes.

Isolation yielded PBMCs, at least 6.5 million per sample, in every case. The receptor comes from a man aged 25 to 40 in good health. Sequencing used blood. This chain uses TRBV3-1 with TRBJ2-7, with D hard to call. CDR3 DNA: TGTGCCAGCAGCCATACGGTACCCTACGAGCAGTACTTC. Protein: CASSHTVPYEQYF.